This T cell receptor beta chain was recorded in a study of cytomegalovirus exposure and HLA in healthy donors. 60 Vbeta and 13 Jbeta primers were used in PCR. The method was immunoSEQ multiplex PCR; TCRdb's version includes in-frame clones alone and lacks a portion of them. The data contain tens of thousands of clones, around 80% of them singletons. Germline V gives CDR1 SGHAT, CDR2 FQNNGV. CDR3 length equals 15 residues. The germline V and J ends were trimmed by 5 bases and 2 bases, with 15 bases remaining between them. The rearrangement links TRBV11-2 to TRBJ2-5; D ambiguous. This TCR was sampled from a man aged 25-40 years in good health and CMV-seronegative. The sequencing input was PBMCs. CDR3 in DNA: TGTGCCAGCAGCCCACGAAAGAGCACGCAAGAGACCCAGTACTTC. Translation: CASSPRKSTQETQYF.